This T cell receptor beta chain stems from a study of blood T cell repertoires in COVID-19. Looked up from germline, CDR1 is SNHLY and CDR2 is FYNNEI. This CDR3 has 15 residues. V lost 4 bases and J 0 bases, leaving 10 bases between the germline ends. The protocol was immunoSEQ multiplex PCR, while the TCRdb copy is restricted to in-frame clones and leaves out a portion. The sample contains 150,000 or so clones, around four fifths of which appear only once. The sample taken for sequencing was peripheral blood. The chain carries TRBV2 and TRBJ1-5; D perhaps matches TRBD1 (5 bases). The sequence came from a man in his forties or fifties who had recovered from COVID-19. The CDR3 DNA follows: TGTGCCAGCAGTGCGGGGGATTATAGCAATCAGCCCCAGCATTTT. Amino acids: CASSAGDYSNQPQHF.